Reported below is one T cell receptor (beta chain). This record comes from a study of T cell responses to AZD1222 COVID-19 vaccine. The CDR3 runs 13 residues. V dropped 2 bases and J dropped 6 bases, with 10 bases sitting between them. Germline-derived CDR1 and CDR2 are SGHTA and FQGNSA. The assay was immunoSEQ multiplex PCR, and TCRdb's table has in-frame clones only and misses some. The sample lists 150,000 to 200,000 clones; around nine tenths were seen once. The chain carries TRBV7-2 and TRBJ1-2, with TRBD1 as a possible D gene (6 bases). This receptor was obtained from an adult in good health. Sample: peripheral blood, taken on day 0 of AZD1222 vaccination. The CDR3 coding sequence is TGTGCCAGCAGCTTACCAAGGACAGATGGCTACACCTTC. Translating gives CASSLPRTDGYTF.